Shown below are 18 T cell receptor beta chains from a single sample sequenced in a study of T-cell memory formation after mild COVID-19. Using its own MiXCR run on the 5' RACE reads, TCRdb lists one record per CDR3 protein. The sample carries over 300,000 distinct CDR3 sequences, around a fifth recorded once. Material: PBMCs or a T cell subset sorted from them (not recorded which). These receptors all come from a man aged 18 to 35 who had mild COVID-19 (a few samples of this study predate the infection). Cell type and time point are not known.

V and J are TRBV20-1 and TRBJ2-5, with TRBD1 as a possible D gene (6 bases). From germline, CDR1 is DFQATT and CDR2 SNEGSKA (reference sequence). V lost 1 base to trimming and J lost 6 bases, with 9 bases between them. CDR3 length equals 12 residues. CDR3 nucleotide sequence: TGCAGTGCTAGAGTCAGGGGTCAGACCCAGTACTTC. It encodes CSARVRGQTQYF.

Ten or more counts support this clonotype. V usage is TRBV28 and J usage is TRBJ2-7; tentative D call: TRBD1 (6 bases). Trimming stripped 6 bases from V and 1 base from J, with 10 bases between. The CDR3 covers 13 residues. Germline V gives CDR1 MDHEN, CDR2 SYDVKM. The CDR3 DNA sequence: TGTGCCAGCAGCCCCGGACAGTCCTACGAGCAGTACGTC. This gives the protein CASSPGQSYEQYV.

The chain couples TRBV12-3 or TRBV12-4 to TRBJ1-3; TRBD1 is a possible D gene (5 bases). V was pared by 10 bases and J by 0 bases, with 16 bases between. The CDR3 consists of 15 residues. CDR3 bases: TGTGCCACCGACATGGGACGCAACTCTGGAAACACCATATATTTT. It translates to CATDMGRNSGNTIYF.

CDR3 nucleotide sequence: TGTGCCAGCAGTTTCGGGAACAATGAGCAGTTCTTC. Its protein is CASSFGNNEQFF. The chain is built from TRBV27 and TRBJ2-1, with a weak D call TRBD2 (5 bases). Germline loops: CDR1 MNHEY, CDR2 SMNVEV (reference sequence). V shed 3 bases and J shed 5 bases, with 5 bases lying between them. The length of the CDR3 is 12 residues.

This clonotype was counted at least ten times. This rearrangement joins TRBV27 to TRBJ1-1; TRBD1 might be the D (6 bases). The CDR3 extends over 15 amino acids. The germline CDR1 and CDR2 sequences are MNHEY and SMNVEV (reference sequence). V lost 2 bases and J 0 bases, leaving 10 bases between the germline ends. The CDR3 coding sequence is TGTGCCAGCAGTTTAACCGGACAGCTGAACACTGAAGCTTTCTTT. This sequence encodes CASSLTGQLNTEAFF.

The J gene is TRBJ2-2, the V gene TRBV7-2; 9 bases map to TRBD1. The CDR3 spans 13 residues. V lost 5 bases and J lost 15; bases outside the gene matches: 10. Germline assignment: CDR1 SGHTA and CDR2 FQGNSA. The CDR3 region is CASSRSGTGMLFF. DNA for the CDR3: TGTGCCAGCAGCCGGTCCGGGACAGGGATGTTGTTTTTT.

The chain uses TRBV3-1 and TRBJ2-3; D is unclear. The CDR3 contains 17 residues. V lost 1 base to trimming and J lost 0 bases, with 14 bases between them. Germline CDR1 and CDR2: LGHDT and YNNKEL (reference sequence). As DNA, the CDR3 is TGTGCCAGCAGCCAAGGGTACGGCAGCCATAGCACAGATACGCAGTATTTT. The encoded protein is CASSQGYGSHSTDTQYF.

This clonotype was detected a few times. The V call is TRBV2, the J call TRBJ2-7; 7 bases are a match to TRBD2. Germline V gene data show CDR1 as SNHLY and CDR2 as FYNNEI. J was trimmed by 7 bases and V by 4 bases; bases with no gene match: 4. The CDR3 is made up of 12 amino acids. The CDR3 sequence is CASSATAGEQYF. The CDR3, as DNA: TGTGCCAGCAGTGCGACAGCGGGGGAGCAGTACTTC.

This clonotype was observed at least ten times. This chain connects TRBV12-3 or TRBV12-4 to TRBJ1-1; D is ambiguous. The CDR3 sequence is 13 residues long. V was pared by 3 bases and J by 4 bases, with 9 bases between. CDR3 nucleotides: TGTGCCAGCAGTTTGGCCCGAGGCACTGAAGCTTTCTTT. The encoded protein is CASSLARGTEAFF.

This clonotype has only a few counts. V is TRBV5-1 and J is TRBJ2-3, with unresolved D. The CDR3 consists of 14 residues. CDR1 and CDR2 from the germline V gene are SGHRS and YFSETQ. Trimming removed 3 bases at V and 2 bases at J, with 10 bases between. This chain's CDR3 is CASSSGPPTDTQYF. CDR3 in DNA: TGCGCCAGCAGCTCCGGGCCCCCCACAGATACGCAGTATTTT.

This clonotype occurred a few times. V and J are TRBV2 and TRBJ2-7; no reliable D call. The germline gives CDR1 SNHLY, CDR2 FYNNEI. There are 12 residues in the CDR3. Trimming took 7 bases from V and 5 from J, leaving 12 bases between them. CDR3 loop: CASTETLDEQYF. The CDR3 region has the DNA TGTGCCAGCACCGAAACCCTTGACGAGCAGTACTTC.

The sample holds a few counts of this clonotype. CDR3 in amino acids: CASSYADPYNEQFF. The CDR3 nucleotides read TGCGCCAGCAGCTACGCGGACCCCTACAATGAGCAGTTCTTC. The V and J genes are TRBV5-1 and TRBJ2-1; D gene uncertain. The CDR3 covers 14 residues. Deletions cut 3 bases from V and 2 bases from J, with 9 bases between. Germline CDR1 reads SGHRS; CDR2 reads YFSETQ.

The V gene is TRBV6-2 or TRBV6-3, the J gene TRBJ2-1; maybe TRBD2 (5 bases). Per the germline V gene, CDR1 is MNHEY and CDR2 is SVGEGT. Trimming cost V 7 bases and J 5 bases, with 9 bases left between them. The CDR3 contains 12 residues. CDR3 loop: CASTQTNNEQFF. The CDR3 bases are TGTGCCAGCACCCAGACTAACAATGAGCAGTTCTTC.

The V and J genes are TRBV5-1 and TRBJ2-7, with TRBD1 matching over 7 bases. The CDR3 runs to 15 residues. V lost 0 bases to trimming and J lost 3 bases; unmatched junction nucleotides: 6. Germline CDR1 is SGHRS and CDR2 is YFSETQ. The CDR3 nucleotides are TGCGCCAGCAGCTTGGAGGGGACAGACTACTACGAGCAGTACTTC. Its protein product is CASSLEGTDYYEQYF.

This chain uses TRBV20-1 with TRBJ1-4, with no clear D. The V end lost 6 bases, the J end lost 15 bases, and 17 bases lay between the germline ends. The CDR3 consists of 11 residues. Germline V CDR1 and CDR2: DFQATT, SNEGSKA (reference sequence). For the CDR3, the DNA is TGCAGTGCCCAACCGGGCGGGGAGGTGTTTTTT. It translates to CSAQPGGEVFF.

The chain combines TRBV27 with TRBJ1-5, with 9 bases matching TRBD1. The germline V gene encodes CDR1 MNHEY and CDR2 SMNVEV (reference sequence). This CDR3 contains 13 residues. The V segment lost 4 bases and the J segment 7 bases; nucleotides outside the gene matches: 2. CDR3 DNA: TGTGCCAGCAGTTGGGACAGGGTCCAGCCCCAGCATTTT. Protein sequence: CASSWDRVQPQHF.

This clonotype was recorded once. This chain uses TRBV30 with TRBJ1-6, with 7 bases matching TRBD1. The ends lost 1 base at V and 6 bases at J; junction bases unmatched: 6. Germline assignment: CDR1 GTSNPN and CDR2 SVGIG (reference sequence). The CDR3 totals 15 residues. CDR3 in DNA: TGTGCCTGGAGTGCCCAGGGGGTAACTAATTCACCCCTCCACTTT. It is translated as CAWSAQGVTNSPLHF.

This clonotype was counted only a few times. The genes are TRBV7-2 and TRBJ1-3; no clear D gene. CDR3 size: 14 residues. Looked up from germline, CDR1 is SGHTA and CDR2 is FQGNSA. The V end lost 3 bases, the J end lost 4 bases, and 10 bases lay between the germline ends. This CDR3 reads CASSLGITGNTIYF. As DNA, the CDR3 is TGTGCCAGCAGCTTGGGAATAACGGGAAACACCATATATTTT.